The 18 T cell receptor beta chains listed next were all sequenced from one sample in a study of T cell clonotyping in hematopoietic cell transplantation. Sequencing used immunoSEQ multiplex PCR; TCRdb keeps in-frame clones, though not all of them. The table records 15,000 or so clones, around 83% of them present only once. The sequencing used PBMCs, collected 100 days after allogeneic stem cell transplant. These receptors were collected from a female patient between 40 and 55 years old who had an allogeneic stem cell transplant from a related donor, so T cells may come from the graft donor. Some clones in this sample may be carry-over from other donors' samples.

The V gene is TRBV5-1, the J gene TRBJ1-5, with 8 bases matching TRBD1. This CDR3 has 15 amino acids. V was pared by 4 bases and J by 5 bases, with 8 bases of the junction left unmatched. Germline CDR1 and CDR2: SGHRS and YFSETQ. The CDR3 DNA reads as TGCGCCAGCAGCCAGAAACAGGGGGAACATCAGCCCCAGCATTTT. Amino acid sequence: CASSQKQGEHQPQHF.

The genes are TRBV6-5 and TRBJ2-1; 7 bases map to TRBD2. Germline assignment: CDR1 MNHEY and CDR2 SVGAGI. The trim removed 6 bases at V and 0 bases at J, leaving 5 bases unmatched. The CDR3 contains 15 residues. CDR3 nucleotides: TGTGCCAGCAGATTGGGACTAAGCTCCTACAATGAGCAGTTCTTC. As protein: CASRLGLSSYNEQFF.

The rearrangement links TRBV9 to TRBJ1-3; D remains ambiguous. V lost 4 bases, J lost 5 bases, and 4 bases lay in between. The germline V gene has CDR1 SGDLS and CDR2 YYNGEE. The CDR3 sequence is 11 residues long. The CDR3 region has the DNA TGTGCCAGCAGCTCCCGAAACACCATATATTTT. Its translation is CASSSRNTIYF.

V gene TRBV19 combines with J gene TRBJ2-7, with D possibly TRBD2 on 5 matching bases. CDR1 is LNHDA and CDR2 is SQIVND in the germline V gene (reference sequence). This CDR3 is 13 amino acids long. The V and J ends lost 4 bases and 3 bases respectively, with 10 bases between them. This CDR3 reads CASSRNGDYEQYF. CDR3 nucleotides: TGTGCCAGTAGTAGGAACGGGGACTACGAGCAGTACTTC.

The V and J genes are TRBV6-1 and TRBJ1-5; a weak D match, TRBD1 (5 bases). CDR1 and CDR2 (germline): MNHNS, SASEGT. The CDR3 covers 16 residues. Trimming stripped 3 bases from V and 3 bases from J, with 15 bases between. CDR3 in amino acids: CASSDFGGGNNQPQHF. The CDR3 nucleotides read TGTGCCAGCAGTGACTTCGGGGGAGGGAACAATCAGCCCCAGCATTTT.

This rearrangement joins TRBV7-7 to TRBJ2-1; D gene uncertain. The CDR3 consists of 13 residues. Germline V lookup: CDR1 SSHAT, CDR2 FNYEAQ (reference sequence). The V gene lost 5 bases and the J gene lost 9 bases, with 14 bases spanning the gap. This CDR3 is CASSPLASGEQFF. DNA of the CDR3: TGTGCCAGCAGCCCCCTGGCGTCTGGTGAGCAGTTCTTC. Full variable domain (missing parts from reference TRBV7-7 and TRBJ2-1): GAGVSQSPRYKVTKRGQDVTLRCDPISSHATLYWYQQALGQGPEFLTYFNYEAQPDKSGLPSDRFSAERPEGSISTLTIQRTEQRDSAMYRCASSPLASGEQFFGPGTRLTVL.

The genes are TRBV9 and TRBJ2-3; 8 bases are shared with TRBD1. The CDR3 contains 16 residues. Germline V CDR1 and CDR2: SGDLS, YYNGEE. V trimming: 3 bases; J trimming: 4 bases; junction bases outside the gene matches: 10. The CDR3 bases are TGTGCCAGCAGCGGACGGACAGGGAAGGGGGCAGATACGCAGTATTTT. Amino acids: CASSGRTGKGADTQYF.

This clone has a single count. The chain employs TRBV30 and TRBJ2-7; tentative D call: TRBD2 (6 bases). CDR1 and CDR2 from the germline V gene are GTSNPN and SVGIG (reference sequence). V was clipped by 1 base and J by 3 bases, with 13 bases between them. The CDR3 runs 14 residues. The CDR3 nucleotides are TGTGCCTGGAGTGAAAGCGGGTTTCACTACGAGCAGTACTTC. As protein: CAWSESGFHYEQYF.

The rearrangement joins TRBV30 to TRBJ2-7; a possible D gene is TRBD2 (6 bases). This CDR3 has 13 amino acids. CDR1 is GTSNPN, CDR2 SVGIG, per germline (reference sequence). Trimming pared 3 bases from V and 3 bases from J, leaving 12 bases between. The CDR3 DNA is TGTGCCTGGAGGTCCCCCGGGAGCTACGAGCAGTACTTC. Protein: CAWRSPGSYEQYF. Full variable domain (missing parts from reference TRBV30 and TRBJ2-7): SQTIHQWPATLVQPVGSPLSLECTVEGTSNPNLYWYRQAAGRGLQLLFYSVGIGQISSEVPQNLSASRPQDRQFILSSKKLLLSDSGFYLCAWRSPGSYEQYFGPGTRLTVT.

The gene calls are TRBV7-6 and TRBJ2-7; 8 positions agree with TRBD1. The CDR3 loop spans 15 amino acids. The ends lost 1 base at V and 6 bases at J; junction bases unmatched: 8. The germline V gene has CDR1 SGHVS and CDR2 FNYEAQ. The CDR3 sequence: CASSLDWQGAGEQYF. The CDR3 DNA follows: TGTGCCAGCAGCTTAGACTGGCAGGGGGCAGGCGAGCAGTACTTC.

This clone turned up a few times. Here the CDR3 reads CASSLDVYEQYF. In nucleotides, the CDR3 is TGTGCCAGCAGCTTGGACGTATACGAGCAGTACTTC. The chain employs TRBV5-6 and TRBJ2-7; D not resolved. The germline gives CDR1 SGHDT, CDR2 YYEEEE. The length of the CDR3 is 12 residues. V shed 0 bases and J shed 4 bases, with 5 bases lying between them.

The J gene is TRBJ1-3, the V gene TRBV6-5; D remains ambiguous. Per germline, CDR1 MNHEY and CDR2 SVGAGI. This CDR3 spans 16 amino acids. Between the trimmed V and J ends, which lost 4 bases and 5 bases, there was a span of 18 bases. CDR3 protein: CASSSGRSFARNTIYF. Written as DNA, the CDR3 is TGTGCCAGCAGTTCGGGCAGGTCCTTCGCGAGAAACACCATATATTTT.

A single count supports this clone. The chain uses TRBV14 and TRBJ2-1; possible D gene TRBD2, 6 bases. Per germline, CDR1 SGHDN and CDR2 FVKESK. The V gene lost 1 base and the J gene lost 6 bases, with 10 bases spanning the gap. The CDR3 has 14 residues. The CDR3 coding sequence is TGTGCCAGCAGCCAAGTTGGGACTTTCAATGAGCAGTTCTTC. Encoded protein: CASSQVGTFNEQFF.

The gene calls are TRBV7-6 and TRBJ2-6, with a possible D match to TRBD1 (5 bases). This CDR3 region has 13 residues. Trimming shortened V by 0 bases and J by 12 bases, and 9 bases separated the two germline ends. Germline CDR1 reads SGHVS; CDR2 reads FNYEAQ. The CDR3 reads CASSLAGRAVLTF. The CDR3 bases are TGTGCCAGCAGCTTAGCCGGCAGGGCCGTCCTGACTTTC.

The V and J genes are TRBV29-1 and TRBJ1-4; tentatively, D is TRBD1 (6 bases). This CDR3 is built from 12 residues. V lost 4 bases and J 8 bases, leaving 11 bases between the germline ends. Germline loops: CDR1 SQVTM, CDR2 ANQGSEA. The CDR3 DNA reads as TGCAGCGTTGCAGGGGTCGGGGAAAAACTGTTTTTT. The encoded protein is CSVAGVGEKLFF.

This clone came up once. The chain combines TRBV6-5 with TRBJ2-3; 8 nucleotides line up with TRBD2. J lost 3 bases, V lost 0 bases, and 2 bases had no gene match. CDR3 size: 15 residues. CDR1 is MNHEY and CDR2 is SVGAGI in the germline V gene. This CDR3 reads CASSYSGGRTDTQYF. The CDR3 nucleotides read TGTGCCAGCAGTTACTCCGGCGGGAGGACAGATACGCAGTATTTT.

By share, this clone ranks as medium-sized. This chain uses TRBV15 with TRBJ2-1, with TRBD2 as a possible D gene (6 bases). V was clipped by 0 bases and J by 7 bases, with 16 bases between them. This CDR3 contains 16 residues. Germline V gene data show CDR1 as LNHNV and CDR2 as YYDKDF (reference sequence). CDR3 sequence reads: CATSRELLSAGNEQFF. The CDR3 nucleotides are TGTGCCACCAGCAGAGAACTGCTTAGCGCGGGGAATGAGCAGTTCTTC.

This rearrangement joins TRBV4-1 to TRBJ1-1; maybe TRBD1 (5 bases). Germline CDR1 reads MGHRA; CDR2 reads YSYEKL. The CDR3 contains 16 residues. The V end was cut by 0 bases, the J end by 1 base, with 12 bases between. In DNA, the CDR3 is TGCGCCAGCAGCCAAGACCCCGGGGCAGGGAACACTGAAGCTTTCTTT. This codes for CASSQDPGAGNTEAFF.